Included here is one T cell receptor beta chain sequence, with context. Its specificity is not known. HTBI primers from iRepertoire and Arm-PCR of CDR3 regions yielded the TCR beta libraries. MiXCR, applied by TCRdb to the multiplex PCR reads, yields one record per CDR3 protein. The sample consists of about 540,000 distinct CDR3 sequences, less than 15% of them appearing once. Regarding time point: newly diagnosed GD, antithyroid drugs for less than 3 months. PBMC RNA served as the TCR library source. Peripheral blood, 7 to 9.5 milliliters per patient, was collected in EDTA tubes. The data stem from a study of regulatory T cells in long-lasting Graves disease. General study findings and limits: Study was limited to peripheral blood, excluding thyroid tissue.

Germline V gives CDR1 DFQATT, CDR2 SNEGSKA (reference sequence). The CDR3 loop spans 19 amino acids. Losses at the gene ends were 0 bases for V and 1 base for J; bases not matched to a gene: 12. The same sample was also studied in work on T cells in Graves' hyperthyroidism and ophthalmopathy. That source reports: Before onset, by a median of around six months, the model predicted ophthalmopathy.

This receptor was identified in a man under 40 with Graves disease. The material was peripheral blood mononuclear cells (PBMCs), obtained at new diagnosis, from a patient treated with antithyroid drugs. The chain links TRBV20-1 to TRBJ2-5, with 12 bases aligning to TRBD2. CDR3 residues: CSAREHIPGLAGSQETQYF. DNA for the CDR3: TGCAGTGCTAGAGAACATATACCGGGACTAGCGGGCTCCCAAGAGACCCAGTACTTC.